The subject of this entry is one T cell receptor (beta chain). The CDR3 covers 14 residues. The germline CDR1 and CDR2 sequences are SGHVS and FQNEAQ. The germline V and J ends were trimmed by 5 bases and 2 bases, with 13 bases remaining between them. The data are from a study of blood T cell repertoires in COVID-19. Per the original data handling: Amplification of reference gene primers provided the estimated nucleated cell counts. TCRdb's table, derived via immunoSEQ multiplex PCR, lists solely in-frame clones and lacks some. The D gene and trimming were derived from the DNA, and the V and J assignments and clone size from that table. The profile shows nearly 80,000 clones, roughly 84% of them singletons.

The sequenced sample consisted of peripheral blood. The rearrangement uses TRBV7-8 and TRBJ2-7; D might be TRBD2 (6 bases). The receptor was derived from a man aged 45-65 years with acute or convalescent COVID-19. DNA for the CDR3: TGTGCCAGCAGCACCTCCGGGAGACCCTACGAGCAGTACTTC. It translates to CASSTSGRPYEQYF.